This T cell receptor beta chain was sequenced during a study of cytomegalovirus exposure and HLA in healthy donors. The PCR had 60 Vbeta and 13 Jbeta primers. Produced via immunoSEQ multiplex PCR; TCRdb's table is partial and in-frame only. The profile shows 190,000 or so clones, around four fifths of them singletons. Specimen: PBMCs. This sequence was found in a woman aged 45-65 years in good health and CMV-seropositive.

The CDR3 is CASSYQETGANVLTF. Written as DNA, the CDR3 is TGTGCCAGCAGTTACCAAGAGACTGGGGCCAACGTCCTGACTTTC. The chain couples TRBV6-5 to TRBJ2-6, with D unclear. This CDR3 comprises 15 residues. Germline-derived CDR1 and CDR2 are MNHEY and SVGAGI. Trimming pared 2 bases from V and 2 bases from J, leaving 7 bases between.